One and the same sample provided the 13 T cell receptor beta chains below, sequenced in a study of metastatic and nonmetastatic thyroid tumors. Before thyroid surgery, none of the patients had received any treatment. With MiXCR, TCRdb reprocessed the PCR reads. The sample has over 5,500 clones, approximately 37% seen once. The sample comprised adjacent normal tissue. Receptor source: a female donor with papillary thyroid cancer or a benign thyroid nodule (not recorded which). Some clones in this sample may be carry-over from other donors' samples.

The CDR3 DNA is TGCAGTGCTAGCGTCCTAACCTACGAGCAGTACTTC. This sequence encodes CSASVLTYEQYF. This chain uses TRBV20-1 with TRBJ2-7; D is ambiguous. The germline V gene encodes CDR1 DFQATT and CDR2 SNEGSKA (reference sequence). The CDR3 is 12 residues long. V lost 3 bases and J 2 bases, leaving 8 bases between the germline ends.

The chain couples TRBV6-1 to TRBJ1-6; the match to TRBD1 covers 7 bases. This CDR3 is built from 15 residues. V was clipped by 5 bases and J by 10 bases; unmatched bases: 11. Germline V gene lookup returns CDR1 MNHNS and CDR2 SASEGT. The CDR3 DNA sequence: TGTGCCAGCAGTCGAAAGACAGGGCTGGAATCACCCCTCCACTTT. It translates to CASSRKTGLESPLHF.

The rearrangement joins TRBV6-1 to TRBJ1-5; the D is unclear. Germline V lookup: CDR1 MNHNS, CDR2 SASEGT. The CDR3 has 12 residues. Trimming cost V 6 bases and J 5 bases, with 8 bases left between them. CDR3 DNA: TGTGCCAGCAGGCTTCTTCATCAGCCCCAGCATTTT. Amino acid sequence: CASRLLHQPQHF.

This clone was counted many times. The chain combines TRBV28 with TRBJ1-4; 11 bases fit TRBD1. Germline CDR1 is MDHEN and CDR2 is SYDVKM. This CDR3 has 15 residues. The trim removed 3 bases at V and 3 bases at J, leaving 0 bases unmatched. In DNA form, the CDR3 reads TGTGCCAGCAGTTTGGGACAGGGGGCTAATGAAAAACTGTTTTTT. Residues: CASSLGQGANEKLFF.

Note on this clone: A much larger clone sits a single nucleotide away, making a read error possible. This rearrangement joins TRBV20-1 to TRBJ1-4; possibly TRBD1 for D (5 bases). CDR1 is DFQATT, CDR2 SNEGSKA, per germline (reference sequence). This CDR3 is 15 amino acids long. Trimming took off 1 base at V and 8 bases at J, with 17 bases between the two ends. The CDR3 is CSARGSQDIGEKLFF. CDR3 in DNA: TGCAGTGCTAGAGGGTCCCAGGACATCGGCGAAAAACTGTTTTTT.

About this clone: Other DNA sequences in the same sample also yield this CDR3. The CDR3 is CASSLDGKGYTF. CDR3 coding DNA: TGCGCCAGCAGCTTGGACGGCAAAGGGTACACCTTC. The genes are TRBV5-1 and TRBJ1-2, with no clear D. This CDR3 spans 12 amino acids. Trimming took 0 bases from V and 11 from J, leaving 11 bases between them. Germline loops: CDR1 SGHRS, CDR2 YFSETQ. The whole variable domain, remainder taken from reference TRBV5-1 and TRBJ1-2, is KAGVTQTPRYLIKTRGQQVTLSCSPISGHRSVSWYQQTPGQGLQFLFEYFSETQRNKGNFPGRFSGRQFSNSRSEMNVSTLELGDSALYLCASSLDGKGYTFGSGTRLTVV.

This chain connects TRBV19 to TRBJ2-7, with a weak D call TRBD1 (6 bases). This CDR3 contains 17 residues. Deletions cut 4 bases from V and 0 bases from J, with 19 bases between. In germline, CDR1 is LNHDA, CDR2 SQIVND (reference sequence). This CDR3 reads CASSTSGSGAYSYEQYF. CDR3 nucleotides: TGTGCCAGTAGTACCTCCGGGTCAGGGGCTTACTCCTACGAGCAGTACTTC. Variable domain in full (rest from reference TRBV19 and TRBJ2-7): DGGITQSPKYLFRKEGQNVTLSCEQNLNHDAMYWYRQDPGQGLRLIYYSQIVNDFQKGDIAEGYSVSREKKESFPLTVTSAQKNPTAFYLCASSTSGSGAYSYEQYFGPGTRLTVT.

The CDR3 loop reads CSVEDQNRVTYNEQFF. CDR3 nucleotides: TGCAGCGTTGAAGACCAGAACAGGGTAACCTACAATGAGCAGTTCTTC. This chain links TRBV29-1 with TRBJ2-1, with TRBD1 as a possible D gene (6 bases). In germline, CDR1 is SQVTM, CDR2 ANQGSEA. The length of the CDR3 is 16 residues. V was trimmed by 0 bases and J by 2 bases, leaving 14 bases between them.

The rearrangement uses TRBV6-1 and TRBJ2-7; no clear D. The CDR3 length is 13 residues. Germline CDR1 MNHNS, CDR2 SASEGT. V was trimmed by 5 bases and J by 6 bases, leaving 14 bases between them. The CDR3 nucleotides read TGTGCCAGCAGTTCTACAAAACAGAGCGAGCAGTACTTC. It encodes CASSSTKQSEQYF.

The chain carries TRBV11-3 and TRBJ2-2; no reliable D call. Per germline, CDR1 SGHNT and CDR2 YENEEA. The CDR3 sequence is 12 residues long. Between the trimmed V and J ends, which lost 5 bases and 6 bases, there was a span of 7 bases. Here the CDR3 reads CASSVNAGELFF. The CDR3 DNA sequence: TGTGCCAGCAGCGTTAACGCCGGGGAGCTGTTTTTT. Full variable domain (missing parts from reference TRBV11-3 and TRBJ2-2): EAGVVQSPRYKIIEKKQPVAFWCNPISGHNTLYWYLQNLGQGPELLIRYENEEAVDDSQLPKDRFSAERLKGVDSTLKIQPAELGDSAVYLCASSVNAGELFFGEGSRLTVL.

This clone appeared once. A much bigger clone sits one base away, suggesting this may be a read error. The sample holds other DNA sequences that translate to the same CDR3. The chain is built from TRBV7-3 and TRBJ2-1; 15 bases line up with TRBD2. CDR1 and CDR2 from the germline V gene are SGHTA and FQGTGA. The CDR3 contains 19 residues. Losses at the gene ends were 1 base for V and 6 bases for J; bases not matched to a gene: 10. CDR3 in DNA: TGTGCCAGCAGCTTAATGGGGACTAGCGGGGGGCGAGTCTTCAATGAGCAGTTCTTC. Its protein product is CASSLMGTSGGRVFNEQFF.

Many counts were recorded for this clone. This rearrangement joins TRBV14 to TRBJ2-4, with D perhaps TRBD1 (6 bases). The CDR3 spans 13 residues. The germline V gene encodes CDR1 SGHDN and CDR2 FVKESK. Deletions cut 6 bases from V and 8 bases from J, with 14 bases between. CDR3 coding DNA: TGTGCCAGCAGGGCTGGGGGCGTGGACATTCAGTACTTC. Its protein product is CASRAGGVDIQYF.

The CDR3 spells CASSLGLAGESEQYF. The CDR3 bases are TGTGCCAGCAGCTTAGGACTAGCGGGAGAAAGCGAGCAGTACTTC. The V gene is TRBV11-2, the J gene TRBJ2-7, with TRBD2 matching 12 bases. Losses at the gene ends were 1 base for V and 6 bases for J; bases not matched to a gene: 4. The CDR3 loop spans 15 amino acids. Germline-derived CDR1 and CDR2 are SGHAT and FQNNGV. Looking up the rest from reference TRBV11-2 and TRBJ2-7 gives the full variable domain: EAGVAQSPRYKIIEKRQSVAFWCNPISGHATLYWYQQILGQGPKLLIQFQNNGVVDDSQLPKDRFSAERLKGVDSTLKIQPAKLEDSAVYLCASSLGLAGESEQYFGPGTRLTVT.